A selection of T cell receptor beta chains follows, all from one sample in a study of breast tumors, draining lymph nodes, adjacent tissues. TCRdb redid the calling of the multiplex PCR reads with MiXCR, one entry per CDR3 protein. Here the sample spans over 35,000 distinct CDR3 sequences, roughly 36% being singletons. Sequenced: breast tumor tissue. All receptors derive from a female donor with breast cancer. Some clones in this sample may be carry-over from other donors' samples. CDR3s include the opening cysteine and the closing phenylalanine or tryptophan. The D gene is left open where the match is weak. Expanded clones are given a class, and other clones once, few, many or no size at all.

j_call d_call clone_size v_call cdr3_nt cdr3_aa
TRBJ1-2 . many TRBV15 TGTGCCACCAGCAGGGATCCGTGGGGAGATGGCTACACCTTC CATSRDPWGDGYTF
TRBJ2-1 . . TRBV5-4 TGTGCCAGCAGCTCCTCGACTAGAGCTTACAATGAGCAGTTCTTC CASSSSTRAYNEQFF
TRBJ2-5 TRBD2 many TRBV3-1 TGTGCCAGCAGCCAAAGTACTAGCGGGTCACCACAAGAGACCCAGTACTTC CASSQSTSGSPQETQYF
TRBJ2-1 . . TRBV7-2 TGTGCCAGCAGCCAGGGGGGCAGCTACAATGAGCAGTTCTTC CASSQGGSYNEQFF
TRBJ2-1 TRBD1 once TRBV6-2/TRBV6-3 TGTGCCAGCACCAAGGACAGGGATAATGAGCAGTTCTTC CASTKDRDNEQFF
TRBJ2-7 TRBD1 many TRBV20-1 TGCAGTGCCACTATGAGACAGGGCATTATCGGATACGAGCAGTACTTC CSATMRQGIIGYEQYF
TRBJ2-5 . . TRBV20-1 TGCAGTACTAGACCCGGGACTGCGGAGACCCTGTACTTC CSTRPGTAETLYF
TRBJ2-7 . . TRBV15 TGTGCCACCAGCAGAGTCCCCACAGGGTCGTACGAGCAGTACTTC CATSRVPTGSYEQYF
TRBJ1-4 TRBD1 many TRBV19 TGTGCCAGTAGTATAACCGGGACAGGGGAAGAAAAACTGTTTTTT CASSITGTGEEKLFF
TRBJ2-4 TRBD2 . TRBV6-6 TGTGCCAGCAGTTACGCAGGACTAGCGGGGACCTTAGCCAAAAACATTCAGTACTTC CASSYAGLAGTLAKNIQYF
TRBJ1-2 TRBD1 many TRBV2 TGTGCCAGCAGTTTCACGGACAGGGTCGATGGCTACACCTTC CASSFTDRVDGYTF
TRBJ2-7 TRBD2 many TRBV4-1 TGCGCCAGCAGCCCGCGACTAGCGGGGGTCTCCTACGAGCAGTACTTC CASSPRLAGVSYEQYF
TRBJ2-7 . many TRBV14 TGTGCCAGCAGCCAAGACCTCCTACCGAACGAGCAGTACTTC CASSQDLLPNEQYF
TRBJ2-5 TRBD1 many TRBV19 TGTGCCAGTAGTAAAACAGGGGGTCTTGAGACCCAGTACTTC CASSKTGGLETQYF
TRBJ2-3 . few TRBV28 TGTGCCAGCACCCCAAGCGTGGGCACAGATACGCAGTATTTT CASTPSVGTDTQYF
TRBJ2-5 . few TRBV28 TGTGCCAGCAGCCCGAGGGGGGGAGGGGACCAAGAGACCCAGTACTTC CASSPRGGGDQETQYF
TRBJ2-5 TRBD2 medium-sized TRBV4-3 TGCGCCAGCAGCCATCTCCTAGCGGGACAAGAGACCCAGTACTTC CASSHLLAGQETQYF
TRBJ2-3 . many TRBV2 TGTGCCAGCAGTCGGATAGGGGACGCCCGCACAGATACGCAGTATTTT CASSRIGDARTDTQYF
TRBJ2-7 TRBD1 many TRBV11-1 TGTGCCAGCAGCTGGGGACAGGGGGGCAACGAGCAGTACTTC CASSWGQGGNEQYF
TRBJ2-1 TRBD2 few TRBV4-2 TGTGCCAGCAGCCTCAGCGGGACTAGCGGGAGCAATGAGCAGTTCTTC CASSLSGTSGSNEQFF
TRBJ2-3 TRBD1 . TRBV30 TGTGCCTGGACAGGGGGACCCGATACGCGGTATTTT CAWTGGPDTRYF
TRBJ2-1 TRBD2 once TRBV9 TGTGCCAGCAGCGCCCGCCGGGTAGCGGGAGATTATGAGCAGTTCTTC CASSARRVAGDYEQFF
TRBJ2-1 . . TRBV7-9 TGTGCCAGCAGCTTAGGTACTAGTTTTTACAATGAGCAGTTCTTC CASSLGTSFYNEQFF
TRBJ2-7 TRBD2 few TRBV20-1 TGCAGTGCTAGGACTAGCGGGAGGGGCGAGCAGTACTTC CSARTSGRGEQYF
TRBJ2-5 TRBD1 many TRBV7-7 TGTGCTAGCAGCTTCGGGGACAGGTCGGAGACCCAGTACTTC CASSFGDRSETQYF
TRBJ2-3 TRBD2 many TRBV29-1 TGCAGCGTTGTGCAGCTAGCGGGAGTAGGAGATACGCAGTATTTT CSVVQLAGVGDTQYF
TRBJ2-3 TRBD2 many TRBV12-3/TRBV12-4 TGTGCCAGCAGTTTGGGGGGGAACACAGATACGCAGTATTTT CASSLGGNTDTQYF
TRBJ2-5 TRBD1 many TRBV2 TGTGCCAGCAGTGAGCAGGGGACAGGAGAGACCCAGTACTTC CASSEQGTGETQYF
TRBJ1-2 TRBD1 few TRBV30 TGTGCCTGGAGCGAAATCGGAGGGGGCGACGGCTACACCTTC CAWSEIGGGDGYTF
TRBJ1-5 . many TRBV12-5 TGTGCTAGTGGTGTCGACAGGACCAATCAGCCCCAGCATTTT CASGVDRTNQPQHF
TRBJ2-1 TRBD1 . TRBV10-3 TGTGCCACCTCAGGTTACAGGGGCGGCAATGAGCGGTTCTTC CATSGYRGGNERFF
TRBJ1-4 . few TRBV27 TGTGCCAGAAGCCCCCGAGCGGTATTAGGAGAAAAACTGTTTTTT CARSPRAVLGEKLFF
TRBJ2-5 TRBD2 . TRBV10-2 TGCGCCAGCAGTCCAGCGGGAGTTGAGACCCAGTACTTC CASSPAGVETQYF
TRBJ2-1 . . TRBV24-1 . CAPSVGQGSVYNEQLF
TRBJ2-3 . many TRBV12-5 TGTGCTAGTGGGGGCGCAGATACGCAGTATTTT CASGGADTQYF
TRBJ2-1 TRBD2 many TRBV12-3/TRBV12-4 TGTGCCAGCAGTGCCAGGGGGGCCGGGACTAGCTATGAGCAGTTCTTC CASSARGAGTSYEQFF
TRBJ1-2 . many TRBV20-1 TGCAGTGCTAGCAGGGGAGGACAGATGAACTATGGCTACACCTTC CSASRGGQMNYGYTF
TRBJ2-1 . many TRBV6-2/TRBV6-3 TGTGCCAGCAGTTACGATGGTGGCAGGAATGAGCAGTTCTTC CASSYDGGRNEQFF
TRBJ1-4 . . TRBV7-2 TGTGCCAGCAGCTTAACTACGGGGGTTAATGAAAAACTGTTTTTT CASSLTTGVNEKLFF
TRBJ1-2 . many TRBV5-5 TGTGCCAGCAGCTTGTCGACAGGCCCCAACTATGGCTACACCTTC CASSLSTGPNYGYTF